This entry describes one T cell receptor beta chain. TCRdb's copy holds only in-frame clones and misses some; the assay was immunoSEQ multiplex PCR. The repertoire includes over 100,000 clones, approximately 90% of them detected once, and roughly an eighth sits in the top ten. These data originate in a study of T cell responses to AZD1222 COVID-19 vaccine. The CDR3 runs 14 residues. Per germline, CDR1 SGHAT and CDR2 FQDESV (reference sequence). Trimming removed 2 bases at V and 4 bases at J, with 11 bases between. The chain uses TRBV11-1 and TRBJ1-2; D remains ambiguous. Sequencing used peripheral blood, obtained on day 0 of AZD1222 vaccination. The receptor was isolated from an adult in good health. CDR3: CASSLSGEVYGYTF. In DNA form, the CDR3 reads TGTGCCAGCAGCTTATCCGGTGAGGTCTATGGCTACACCTTC.